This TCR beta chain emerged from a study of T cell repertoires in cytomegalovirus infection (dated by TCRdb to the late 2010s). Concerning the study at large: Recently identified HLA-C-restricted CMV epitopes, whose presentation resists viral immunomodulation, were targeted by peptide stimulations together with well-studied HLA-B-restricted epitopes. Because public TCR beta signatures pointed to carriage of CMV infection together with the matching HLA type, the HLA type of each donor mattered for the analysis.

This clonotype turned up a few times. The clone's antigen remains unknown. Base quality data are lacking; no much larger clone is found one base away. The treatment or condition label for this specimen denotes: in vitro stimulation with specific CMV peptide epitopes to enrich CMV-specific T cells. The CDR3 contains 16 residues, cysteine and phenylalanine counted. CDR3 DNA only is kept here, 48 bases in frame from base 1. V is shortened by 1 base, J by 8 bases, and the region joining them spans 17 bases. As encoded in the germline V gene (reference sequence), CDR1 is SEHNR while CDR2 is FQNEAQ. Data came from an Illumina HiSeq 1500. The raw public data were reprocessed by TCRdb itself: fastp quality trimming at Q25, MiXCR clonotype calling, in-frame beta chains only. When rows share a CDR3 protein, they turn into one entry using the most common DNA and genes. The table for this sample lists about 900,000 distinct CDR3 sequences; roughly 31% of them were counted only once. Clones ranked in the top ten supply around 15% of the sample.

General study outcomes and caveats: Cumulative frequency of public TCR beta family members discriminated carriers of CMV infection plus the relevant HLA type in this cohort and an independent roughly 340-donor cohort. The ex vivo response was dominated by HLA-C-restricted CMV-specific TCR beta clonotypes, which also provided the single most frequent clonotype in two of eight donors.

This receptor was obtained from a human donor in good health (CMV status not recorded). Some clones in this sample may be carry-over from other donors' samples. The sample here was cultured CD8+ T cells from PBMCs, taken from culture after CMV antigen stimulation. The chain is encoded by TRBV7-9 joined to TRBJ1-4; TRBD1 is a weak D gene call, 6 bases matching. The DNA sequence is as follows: TGTGCCAGCAGCTTAGTGGTCGGGGGGCCCGGCGAAAAACTGTTTTTT. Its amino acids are CASSLVVGGPGEKLFF.